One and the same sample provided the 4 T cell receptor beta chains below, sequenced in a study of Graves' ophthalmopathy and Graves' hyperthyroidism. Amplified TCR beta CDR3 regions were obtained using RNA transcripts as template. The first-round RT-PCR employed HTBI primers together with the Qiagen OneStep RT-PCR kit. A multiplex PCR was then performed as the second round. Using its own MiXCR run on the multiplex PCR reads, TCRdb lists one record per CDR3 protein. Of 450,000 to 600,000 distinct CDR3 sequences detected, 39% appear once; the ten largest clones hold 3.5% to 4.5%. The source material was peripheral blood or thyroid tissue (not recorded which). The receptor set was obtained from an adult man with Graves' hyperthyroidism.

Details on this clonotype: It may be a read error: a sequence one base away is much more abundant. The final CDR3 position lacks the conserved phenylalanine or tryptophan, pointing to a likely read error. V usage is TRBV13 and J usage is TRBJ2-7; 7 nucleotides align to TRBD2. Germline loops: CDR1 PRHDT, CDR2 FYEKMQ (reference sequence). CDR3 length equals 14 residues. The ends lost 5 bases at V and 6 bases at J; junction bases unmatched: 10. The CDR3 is CASSPQGGWFEQYL. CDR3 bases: TGTGCCAGCAGCCCCCAGGGAGGGTGGTTCGAGCAGTACCTC.

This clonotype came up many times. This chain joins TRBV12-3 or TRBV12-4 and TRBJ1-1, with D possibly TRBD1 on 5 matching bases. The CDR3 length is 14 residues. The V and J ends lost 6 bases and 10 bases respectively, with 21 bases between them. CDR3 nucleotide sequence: TGTGCCAGCAGCCCCGAGGGGATAAAGAAGGGAGCTTTCTTT. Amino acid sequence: CASSPEGIKKGAFF.

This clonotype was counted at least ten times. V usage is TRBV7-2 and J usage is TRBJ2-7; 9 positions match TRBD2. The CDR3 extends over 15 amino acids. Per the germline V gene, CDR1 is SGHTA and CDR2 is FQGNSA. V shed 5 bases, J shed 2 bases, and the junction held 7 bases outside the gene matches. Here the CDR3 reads CASSPRAGGPYEQYF. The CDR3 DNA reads TGTGCCAGCAGCCCCAGGGCGGGAGGGCCCTACGAGCAGTACTTC.

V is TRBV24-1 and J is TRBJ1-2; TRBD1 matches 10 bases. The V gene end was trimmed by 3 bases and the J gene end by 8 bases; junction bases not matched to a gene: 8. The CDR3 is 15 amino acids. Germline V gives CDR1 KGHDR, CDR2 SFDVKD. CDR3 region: CATSDPGTGARGYTF. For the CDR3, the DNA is TGTGCCACCAGTGATCCCGGGACAGGGGCGCGAGGCTACACCTTC.